This section outlines one T cell receptor (beta chain) sequence together with its context. Its antigen is not known. The J segment lost 3 bases and the V segment lost 4 bases, leaving 11 bases of the junction unmatched. CDR1 MNHNS and CDR2 SASEGT come from the germline V gene. The CDR3 runs to 17 residues. RNA was extracted and reverse transcribed into cDNA as the sequencing template. Method: immunoSEQ multiplex PCR; TCRdb's copy keeps in-frame clones and lacks some. This sample yields over 200,000 clones, of which about 53% are seen a single time; approximately 0.45% belongs to the top ten. The data are from a study of CD8+ T cells in alopecia areata. Whole-study findings and limits: Higher clonality than in normal scalp was seen in lesional scalp, especially alopecia totalis/universalis.

The source was CD4+ T cells sorted from blood, collected at week 0. The origin of this receptor is a human donor with alopecia areata. The chain uses TRBV6-1 and TRBJ2-1, with 8 bases lining up with TRBD2. The CDR3 DNA follows: TGTGCCAGCAGTGGTTCCCCTGGGCGGGGGGACTACAATGAGCAGTTCTTC. This encodes CASSGSPGRGDYNEQFF.